This T cell receptor (beta chain) appears in the sequencing data of a study of blood T cells in healthy people across ages. Study-level findings and limits: PBMCs left unsorted prevented a conclusive naive versus antigen-experienced comparison. Expanded clonotype changes were possibly confounded by unknown donor CMV status. A strong correlation was seen between TCR beta diversity and naive T cell percentage.

PCR was performed a second time for about 7 to 11 cycles using a sample-barcoded 5' primer and a J-beta primer mix. MiXCR was run by TCRdb on the 5' RACE reads, yielding one entry per CDR3 protein. The sample contains hundreds of thousands of distinct CDR3 sequences, approximately 29% of which appear only once. The CDR3 extends over 13 amino acids. The germline gives CDR1 SQVTM, CDR2 ANQGSEA. With regard to this clonotype: Its target is unknown. Relative to the germline gene, one junction end is altered; a read error may explain this.

The TCR sequence derives from a woman over 75 in good health. V gene TRBV29-1 combines with J gene TRBJ1-5; TRBD1 might be the D (6 bases). Sequences were obtained from blood. The CDR3 protein is CSASGTPNQPRHF. CDR3 in DNA: TGCAGCGCTTCCGGGACACCGAATCAGCCCCGGCATTTT.